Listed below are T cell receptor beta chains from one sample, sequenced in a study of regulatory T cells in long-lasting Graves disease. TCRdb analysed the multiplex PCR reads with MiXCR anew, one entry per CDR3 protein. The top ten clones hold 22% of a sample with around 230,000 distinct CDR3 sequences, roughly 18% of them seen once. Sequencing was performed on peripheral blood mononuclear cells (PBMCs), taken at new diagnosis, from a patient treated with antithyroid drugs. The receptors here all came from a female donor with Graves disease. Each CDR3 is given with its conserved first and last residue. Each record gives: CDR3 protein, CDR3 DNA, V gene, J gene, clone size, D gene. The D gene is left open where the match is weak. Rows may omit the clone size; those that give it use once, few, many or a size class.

CDR3: CASSPGTSGMLPGNEQFF
DNA: TGTGCCAGCAGCCCCGGGACTAGCGGGATGCTTCCGGGCAATGAGCAGTTCTTC
V: TRBV7-9
J: TRBJ2-1
size: many
D: TRBD2

CDR3: CSVGLAGELFF
DNA: TGCAGCGTTGGACTAGCCGGGGAGCTGTTTTTT
V: TRBV29-1
J: TRBJ2-2
size: many
D: .

CDR3: CAGGKMRGSSYNEQFF
DNA: TGTGCCGGAGGGAAAATGCGGGGGAGCTCCTACAATGAGCAGTTCTTC
V: TRBV7-9
J: TRBJ2-1
size: .
D: TRBD2

CDR3: CASSESRGGTEAFF
DNA: TGCGCCAGCAGTGAGAGTAGGGGAGGGACTGAAGCTTTCTTT
V: TRBV10-2
J: TRBJ1-1
size: many
D: .

CDR3: CASSKGWEKLFF
DNA: TGTGCCAGTAGTAAGGGCTGGGAAAAACTGTTTTTT
V: TRBV19
J: TRBJ1-4
size: many
D: .

CDR3: CASTDSGTGSGETQYF
DNA: TGTGCCAGCACAGATTCCGGGACAGGGAGTGGAGAGACCCAGTACTTC
V: TRBV6-2/TRBV6-3
J: TRBJ2-5
size: many
D: TRBD1

CDR3: CSVCPDRGGKAFF
DNA: TGCAGCGTCTGCCCGGACAGGGGGGGGAAAGCTTTCTTT
V: TRBV29-1
J: TRBJ1-1
size: many
D: TRBD1

CDR3: CASGLSNQPQHF
DNA: TGTGCTAGTGGTTTGAGCAATCAGCCCCAGCATTTT
V: TRBV12-5
J: TRBJ1-5
size: many
D: .

CDR3: CASSRTEPNEKLFF
DNA: TGTGCCAGCAGTAGAACCGAGCCTAATGAAAAACTGTTTTTT
V: TRBV2
J: TRBJ1-4
size: .
D: .

CDR3: CASQLRADSNQPQHF
DNA: TGTGCCAGCCAACTGAGGGCAGATAGCAATCAGCCCCAGCATTTT
V: TRBV19
J: TRBJ1-5
size: many
D: .

CDR3: CASSSQEREQTF
DNA: TGTGCCAGCTCATCCCAGGAGAGGGAACAGACCTTC
V: TRBV18
J: TRBJ1-2
size: many
D: .

CDR3: CASSFAGPASYEQYF
DNA: TGTGCCAGCAGCTTCGCCGGGCCTGCGTCCTACGAGCAGTACTTC
V: TRBV11-3
J: TRBJ2-7
size: many
D: .

CDR3: CSVEAEGNNEQFF
DNA: TGCAGCGTTGAAGCCGAGGGAAACAATGAGCAGTTCTTC
V: TRBV29-1
J: TRBJ2-1
size: many
D: .

CDR3: CSANSVNTEAFF
DNA: TGCAGTGCTAATTCAGTGAACACTGAAGCTTTCTTT
V: TRBV20-1
J: TRBJ1-1
size: many
D: .

CDR3: CASSLYGRSSYEQYF
DNA: TGTGCCAGCAGTTTATACGGACGGTCCTCCTACGAGCAGTACTTC
V: TRBV28
J: TRBJ2-7
size: many
D: .

CDR3: CASSQFAGATNEKLFF
DNA: TGTGCCAGCAGTCAATTTGCAGGGGCAACTAATGAAAAACTGTTTTTT
V: TRBV6-1
J: TRBJ1-4
size: .
D: .

CDR3: CATSRDLGVKTEAFF
DNA: TGTGCCACCAGCAGAGATTTGGGAGTGAAAACTGAAGCTTTCTTT
V: TRBV15
J: TRBJ1-1
size: many
D: .

CDR3: CASSDREAGTEAFF
DNA: TGTGCCAGTAGTGACCGGGAGGCAGGAACTGAAGCTTTCTTT
V: TRBV19
J: TRBJ1-1
size: many
D: .

CDR3: CASSAGLANTGELFF
DNA: TGTGCCAGCAGCGCCGGACTGGCGAACACCGGGGAGCTGTTTTTT
V: TRBV2
J: TRBJ2-2
size: many
D: .

CDR3: CASSESGGRDGYNEQFF
DNA: TGCGCCAGCAGTGAGTCGGGGGGCAGGGACGGTTACAATGAGCAGTTCTTC
V: TRBV10-2
J: TRBJ2-1
size: many
D: .

CDR3: CASSEVLAGAPLDEQYF
DNA: TGTGCCAGCAGTGAGGTGCTAGCGGGAGCACCCCTAGACGAGCAGTACTTC
V: TRBV6-1
J: TRBJ2-7
size: many
D: TRBD2

CDR3: CASSSLAGVYEQYF
DNA: TGTGCCAGCAGTTCTCTAGCGGGAGTTTACGAGCAGTACTTC
V: TRBV28
J: TRBJ2-7
size: .
D: TRBD2

CDR3: CASETRQEHYGYTF
DNA: TGTGCCAGTGAAACTCGACAGGAGCACTATGGCTACACCTTC
V: TRBV19
J: TRBJ1-2
size: many
D: .

CDR3: CASTWGLVQDGELFF
DNA: TGTGCCAGCACCTGGGGACTAGTCCAAGACGGGGAGCTGTTTTTT
V: TRBV6-1
J: TRBJ2-2
size: few
D: TRBD2

CDR3: CASSLVRERQQFF
DNA: TGTGCCAGCAGCTTAGTGCGGGAGAGGCAGCAGTTCTTC
V: TRBV7-2
J: TRBJ2-1
size: many
D: TRBD2

CDR3: CASSPGTAYNEKLFF
DNA: TGTGCCAGCTCGCCCGGGACAGCGTATAATGAAAAACTGTTTTTT
V: TRBV18
J: TRBJ1-4
size: .
D: TRBD1

CDR3: CASSLGLGGSETQYF
DNA: TGTGCCAGCAGCTTGGGACTAGGCGGTTCTGAGACCCAGTACTTC
V: TRBV7-2
J: TRBJ2-5
size: many
D: TRBD2

CDR3: CSVEGLATDTQYF
DNA: TGCAGCGTTGAGGGACTAGCCACAGATACGCAGTATTTT
V: TRBV29-1
J: TRBJ2-3
size: .
D: TRBD2

CDR3: CASSPISSGTEAFF
DNA: TGTGCCAGCTCACCAATATCCTCTGGTACTGAAGCTTTCTTT
V: TRBV18
J: TRBJ1-1
size: many
D: .

CDR3: CASSDLPSSGGYNEQFF
DNA: TGCGCCAGCAGTGATCTTCCGTCTAGCGGGGGATACAATGAGCAGTTCTTC
V: TRBV10-1
J: TRBJ2-1
size: many
D: TRBD2

CDR3: CAISWTGFTYEQYF
DNA: TGTGCCATCAGTTGGACAGGGTTCACCTACGAGCAGTACTTC
V: TRBV10-3
J: TRBJ2-7
size: many
D: TRBD1

CDR3: CSARGELAGGPGYNEQFF
DNA: TGCAGTGCTAGGGGAGAACTAGCGGGAGGGCCGGGTTACAATGAGCAGTTCTTC
V: TRBV20-1
J: TRBJ2-1
size: many
D: TRBD2

CDR3: CASSYEQGFYEQYF
DNA: TGTGCCAGCAGTTATGAACAGGGGTTCTACGAGCAGTACTTC
V: TRBV6-2/TRBV6-3
J: TRBJ2-7
size: many
D: TRBD1

CDR3: CASSHWTQASGANVLTF
DNA: TGTGCCAGCAGTCATTGGACTCAGGCATCCGGGGCCAACGTCCTGACTTTC
V: TRBV6-2/TRBV6-3
J: TRBJ2-6
size: many
D: .

CDR3: CSARGPSGRESSYNEQFF
DNA: TGCAGTGCTAGAGGTCCTAGCGGGAGGGAAAGCTCCTACAATGAGCAGTTCTTC
V: TRBV20-1
J: TRBJ2-1
size: .
D: TRBD2

CDR3: CASSFGNSVEQYF
DNA: TGTGCCAGCAGTTTCGGAAACTCGGTCGAGCAGTACTTC
V: TRBV27
J: TRBJ2-7
size: many
D: .

CDR3: CASSVEHLGYEQYF
DNA: TGTGCCAGCAGCGTCGAGCATTTGGGCTACGAGCAGTACTTC
V: TRBV9
J: TRBJ2-7
size: many
D: .

CDR3: CASSLRDHTGELFF
DNA: TGTGCCAGCAGCTTGCGGGATCACACCGGGGAGCTGTTTTTT
V: TRBV7-2
J: TRBJ2-2
size: .
D: .

CDR3: CSKGRGDNEQFF
DNA: TGCAGCAAAGGACGGGGGGACAATGAGCAGTTTTTC
V: TRBV29-1
J: TRBJ2-1
size: .
D: .

CDR3: CASRRTSGAYNEQFF
DNA: TGTGCCAGCAGGAGGACTAGCGGGGCATACAATGAGCAGTTCTTC
V: TRBV6-1
J: TRBJ2-1
size: .
D: TRBD2

CDR3: CSVAGTDPTDTQYF
DNA: TGCAGCGTTGCTGGGACGGATCCCACAGATACGCAGTATTTT
V: TRBV29-1
J: TRBJ2-3
size: many
D: .

CDR3: CSAGAGLAGAEQYF
DNA: TGCAGTGCCGGGGCGGGACTAGCGGGAGCCGAGCAGTACTTC
V: TRBV20-1
J: TRBJ2-7
size: many
D: TRBD2

CDR3: CASSSALSGQETQYF
DNA: TGTGCCAGCAGCTCTGCCCTTAGCGGACAAGAGACCCAGTACTTC
V: TRBV5-6
J: TRBJ2-5
size: many
D: .

CDR3: CASIMDRAVTETQYF
DNA: TGTGCCAGCATCATGGACAGGGCGGTCACAGAGACCCAGTACTTC
V: TRBV28
J: TRBJ2-5
size: many
D: TRBD1

CDR3: CASSDPRQGGGYTF
DNA: TGTGCCAGCAGTGACCCAAGACAGGGTGGTGGCTACACCTTC
V: TRBV2
J: TRBJ1-2
size: .
D: TRBD1

CDR3: CASSVPGQGVLFYEQYF
DNA: TGTGCCAGCAGTGTTCCGGGACAGGGGGTATTGTTCTACGAGCAGTACTTC
V: TRBV2
J: TRBJ2-7
size: .
D: TRBD1

CDR3: CASSLTGTGVGYTF
DNA: TGTGCCAGCAGTTTAACCGGGACAGGGGTAGGCTACACCTTC
V: TRBV28
J: TRBJ1-2
size: many
D: TRBD1

CDR3: CASHDTHSYNEQFF
DNA: TGTGCCAGTCACGACACCCACTCCTACAATGAGCAGTTCTTC
V: TRBV19
J: TRBJ2-1
size: many
D: .

CDR3: CSALQTSTYEQYF
DNA: TGCAGTGCTCTTCAGACTAGTACCTACGAGCAGTACTTC
V: TRBV20-1
J: TRBJ2-7
size: many
D: .

CDR3: CASSLSRVEKLFF
DNA: TGTGCCAGCAGCCTAAGCAGGGTCGAAAAACTGTTTTTT
V: TRBV14
J: TRBJ1-4
size: .
D: .

CDR3: CASGKTRGGEKLFF
DNA: TGTGCCAGCGGGAAAACCCGGGGAGGGGAAAAACTGTTTTTT
V: TRBV27
J: TRBJ1-4
size: many
D: .

CDR3: CATGTGGDNEQFF
DNA: TGTGCCACGGGGACAGGGGGAGACAATGAGCAGTTCTTC
V: TRBV24-1
J: TRBJ2-1
size: many
D: TRBD1

CDR3: CAWPGRSGSYEQYF
DNA: TGTGCCTGGCCTGGGCGGAGCGGGAGTTACGAGCAGTACTTC
V: TRBV30
J: TRBJ2-7
size: many
D: TRBD2

CDR3: CAISAGGTGELFF
DNA: TGTGCCATCAGCGCAGGGGGGACCGGGGAGCTGTTTTTT
V: TRBV10-3
J: TRBJ2-2
size: many
D: .

CDR3: CASSTSATTRSSYEQYF
DNA: TGTGCCAGTAGTACTAGCGCCACAACTCGAAGCTCCTACGAGCAGTACTTC
V: TRBV19
J: TRBJ2-7
size: few
D: .